Sequencing of this T cell receptor (beta chain) was carried out in a study of blood T cell repertoires in COVID-19. About the study: PBMCs, B-cell-depleted T cells, or T cells were the source of the cDNA or gDNA that made up the material.

Produced via immunoSEQ multiplex PCR; TCRdb's table is partial and in-frame only. The sample includes 300,000 to 500,000 clones, 88% seen only once; the top ten take 0.95% to 1%. V lost 5 bases and J lost 3; bases outside the gene matches: 7. Germline values: CDR1 SGHAT, CDR2 FQNNGV. The CDR3 is made up of 14 amino acids. Participant ages covered about 18 to 100 years across 24 US areas. Allocation to cohorts depended on clinical history reported by the participants. The TCR comes from a woman in her twenties or thirties with acute COVID-19. The specimen was PBMCs or T cells enriched from blood (not recorded which). V usage is TRBV11-2 and J usage is TRBJ2-7, with 7 nucleotides matching TRBD1. The CDR3 region has the DNA TGTGCCAGCAGCAACCCGGGACAGTACTACGAGCAGTACTTC. Residues: CASSNPGQYYEQYF.